What follows are 16 T cell receptor beta chains derived from one specimen sequenced in a study of a mutant IDH1 vaccine in newly diagnosed glioma. Assay used: immunoSEQ multiplex PCR; TCRdb lists only in-frame clones, some missing. The sample has around 30,000 clones, less than 90% seen once. Their cognate antigens are unknown. Described time point: week 23, last vaccination. Vaccinated patients received 300 ug of mutant IDH1 20-mer peptide per dose, with topical imiquimod. The sample was PBMCs, taken from a glioma patient whose treatment included an IDH1 peptide vaccine. The receptors derive from a young woman with glioma.

This clone was seen a handful of times. The CDR3 loop is CSVAAGNQPQHF. CDR3 DNA sequence: TGCAGCGTTGCGGCGGGCAATCAGCCCCAGCATTTT. The chain joins TRBV29-1 to TRBJ1-5; D uncertain. The CDR3 runs 12 residues. V was shortened by 4 bases and J by 2 bases, with 6 bases between the two germline ends. Germline CDR1 is SQVTM and CDR2 is ANQGSEA.

The chain uses TRBV2 and TRBJ2-3, with D possibly TRBD2 on 5 matching bases. Looked up from germline, CDR1 is SNHLY and CDR2 is FYNNEI. This CDR3 is built from 13 residues. Trimming left V 4 bases short and J 6 bases short, with 11 bases between. CDR3 in amino acids: CASSADLADTQYF. Here the CDR3 DNA reads TGTGCCAGCAGTGCGGACTTGGCGGATACGCAGTATTTT.

The chain recombines TRBV7-2 with TRBJ1-2; D is uncertain. V gave up 0 bases and J gave up 2 bases, with 7 bases separating them. The CDR3 sequence is 14 residues long. Germline CDR1 and CDR2: SGHTA and FQGNSA. As DNA, the CDR3 is TGTGCCAGCAGCTTAGCCCCAGCGAACTATGGCTACACCTTC. Residues: CASSLAPANYGYTF.

This chain uses TRBV5-1 with TRBJ2-5; TRBD2 might be the D (6 bases). Germline assignment: CDR1 SGHRS and CDR2 YFSETQ. V gave up 0 bases and J gave up 4 bases, with 10 bases separating them. The CDR3 has 14 amino acids. The CDR3 nucleotides are TGCGCCAGCAGCTTGGGCGGGGTGGGAGAGACCCAGTACTTC. This encodes CASSLGGVGETQYF.

The V call is TRBV4-3, the J call TRBJ1-2, with TRBD1 as a possible D gene (6 bases). Germline V CDR1 and CDR2: LGHNA, YSLEER. The CDR3 runs 17 residues. V dropped 1 base and J dropped 4 bases, with 19 bases sitting between them. DNA of the CDR3: TGCGCCAGCAGCCAAGCCCCCTTGGGGGGCCCATCCTATGGCTACACCTTC. Amino acid sequence: CASSQAPLGGPSYGYTF.

The chain uses TRBV6-1 and TRBJ1-2; maybe TRBD1 (5 bases). Between the trimmed V and J ends, which lost 3 bases and 1 base, there was a span of 12 bases. Per the germline V gene, CDR1 is MNHNS and CDR2 is SASEGT. The CDR3 is made up of 15 amino acids. Here the CDR3 reads CASSDGGGNNYGYTF. CDR3 nucleotide sequence: TGTGCCAGCAGTGACGGGGGGGGAAATAACTATGGCTACACCTTC.

This clone has just one count. The gene calls are TRBV7-2 and TRBJ1-1; 8 nucleotides agree with TRBD1. The CDR3 totals 15 residues. V was pared by 6 bases and J by 1 base, with 7 bases of the junction left unmatched. Germline loops: CDR1 SGHTA, CDR2 FQGNSA. CDR3 coding DNA: TGTGCCAGCAGACCACAGGGGGTCGGGAACACTGAAGCTTTCTTT. It is translated as CASRPQGVGNTEAFF.

The chain has TRBV29-1 and TRBJ2-3; 8 nucleotides agree with TRBD2. In germline, CDR1 is SQVTM, CDR2 ANQGSEA. The CDR3 sequence is 14 residues long. With 3 bases clipped from V and 5 bases from J, the junction kept 7 bases outside the gene matches. CDR3 bases: TGCAGCGTTGATCGGGGGGGGGCCTTAGATACGCAGTATTTT. Translation: CSVDRGGALDTQYF.

This chain connects TRBV13 to TRBJ2-1; D may be TRBD1 (6 bases). The germline CDR1 and CDR2 sequences are PRHDT and FYEKMQ (reference sequence). The V and J ends lost 5 bases and 4 bases respectively, with 18 bases between them. The CDR3 is made up of 16 amino acids. Here the CDR3 DNA reads TGTGCCAGCAGCAGGACAGTTGGGGAACGATACAATGAGCAGTTCTTC. It yields the protein CASSRTVGERYNEQFF.

The rearrangement links TRBV7-2 to TRBJ1-5, with D possibly being TRBD1 (5 bases). CDR1 and CDR2 (germline): SGHTA, FQGNSA. This CDR3 spans 13 amino acids. The V end lost 4 bases, the J end lost 9 bases, and 13 bases lay between the germline ends. The CDR3 protein is CASSSGTPTPQHF. The CDR3 coding sequence is TGTGCCAGCAGCTCCGGGACCCCCACGCCCCAGCATTTT.

The chain links TRBV7-3 to TRBJ2-5; no reliable D call. The germline gives CDR1 SGHTA, CDR2 FQGTGA. V lost 0 bases and J lost 3, with 5 bases in between. The CDR3 has 13 amino acids. CDR3: CASSLTWEETQYF. CDR3 nucleotides: TGTGCCAGCAGCTTAACGTGGGAAGAGACCCAGTACTTC.

The chain joins TRBV28 to TRBJ2-7, with D tentatively TRBD2 (6 bases). V lost 2 bases to trimming and J lost 0 bases, with 17 bases between them. The germline CDR1 and CDR2 sequences are MDHEN and SYDVKM. This CDR3 is built from 17 residues. The CDR3 is CASSLRSSGRSSYEQYF. The DNA of the CDR3 is TGTGCCAGCAGTTTAAGGTCCAGCGGGCGATCCTCCTACGAGCAGTACTTC. Full variable domain (outside the CDR3, taken from reference TRBV28 and TRBJ2-7): DVKVTQSSRYLVKRTGEKVFLECVQDMDHENMFWYRQDPGLGLRLIYFSYDVKMKEKGDIPEGYSVSREKKERFSLILESASTNQTSMYLCASSLRSSGRSSYEQYFGPGTRLTVT.

This clone is medium-sized by share. The chain carries TRBV7-3 and TRBJ2-7; D is undetermined. V lost 2 bases and J lost 4, with 12 bases in between. The germline V gene encodes CDR1 SGHTA and CDR2 FQGTGA. The CDR3 covers 14 residues. CDR3 in DNA: TGTGCCAGCAGCTTAGGCCTAGGGAAGTACGAGCAGTACTTC. This encodes CASSLGLGKYEQYF.

V usage is TRBV18 and J usage is TRBJ2-2, with 7 bases matching TRBD2. The V segment lost 2 bases and the J segment 0 bases; nucleotides outside the gene matches: 3. CDR3 size: 16 residues. CDR1 is KGHSH and CDR2 is LQKENI in the germline V gene. CDR3: CASSPRRGANTGELFF. CDR3 sequence (DNA): TGTGCCAGCTCACCAAGACGGGGGGCGAACACCGGGGAGCTGTTTTTT.

The chain recombines TRBV7-9 with TRBJ2-1; no definite D call. The CDR3 covers 11 residues. Germline CDR1 and CDR2: SEHNR and FQNEAQ (reference sequence). Trimming took off 7 bases at V and 2 bases at J, with 3 bases between the two ends. CDR3 sequence (DNA): TGTGCCAGCATGGCCTACAATGAGCAGTTCTTC. It yields the protein CASMAYNEQFF.

This chain joins TRBV30 and TRBJ1-2, with D hard to call. Looked up from germline, CDR1 is GTSNPN and CDR2 is SVGIG (reference sequence). The V end lost 7 bases, the J end lost 4 bases, and 7 bases lay between the germline ends. The CDR3 is 10 residues long. The CDR3 coding sequence is TGTGCCTTTGCCGTCTATGGCTACACCTTC. Its translation: CAFAVYGYTF.